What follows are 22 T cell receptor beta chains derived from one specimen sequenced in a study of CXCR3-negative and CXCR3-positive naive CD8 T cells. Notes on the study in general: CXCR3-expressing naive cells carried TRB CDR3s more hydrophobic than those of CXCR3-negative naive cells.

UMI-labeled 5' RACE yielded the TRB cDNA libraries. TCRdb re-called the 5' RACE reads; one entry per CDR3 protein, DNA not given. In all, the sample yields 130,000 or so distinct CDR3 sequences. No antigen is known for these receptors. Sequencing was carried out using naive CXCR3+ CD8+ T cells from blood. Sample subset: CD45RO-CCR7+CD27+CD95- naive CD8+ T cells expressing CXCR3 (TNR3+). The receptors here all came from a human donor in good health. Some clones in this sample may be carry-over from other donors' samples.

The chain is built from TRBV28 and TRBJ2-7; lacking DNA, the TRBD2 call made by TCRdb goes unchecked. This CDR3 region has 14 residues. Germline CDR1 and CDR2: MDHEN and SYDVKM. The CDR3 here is CASSSGLVSYEQYF.

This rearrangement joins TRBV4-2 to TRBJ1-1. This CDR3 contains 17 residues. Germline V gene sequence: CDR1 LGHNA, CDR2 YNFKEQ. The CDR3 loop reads CASSQGVERGANTEAFF.

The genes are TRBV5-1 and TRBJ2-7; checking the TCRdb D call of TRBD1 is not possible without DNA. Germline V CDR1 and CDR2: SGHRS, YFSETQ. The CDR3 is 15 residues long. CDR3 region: CASSYTPGSSYEQYF.

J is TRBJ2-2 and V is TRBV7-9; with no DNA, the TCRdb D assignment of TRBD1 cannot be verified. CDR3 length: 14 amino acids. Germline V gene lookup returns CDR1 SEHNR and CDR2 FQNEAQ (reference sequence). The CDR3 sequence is CAGTGTGTTGELFF.

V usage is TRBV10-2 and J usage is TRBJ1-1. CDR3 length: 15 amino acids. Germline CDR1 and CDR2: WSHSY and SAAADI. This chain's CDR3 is CASSESVGRNTEAFF.

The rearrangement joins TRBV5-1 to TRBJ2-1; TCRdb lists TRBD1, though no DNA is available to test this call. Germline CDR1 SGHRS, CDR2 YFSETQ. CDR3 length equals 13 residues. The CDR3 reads CASSWTGMDEQFF.

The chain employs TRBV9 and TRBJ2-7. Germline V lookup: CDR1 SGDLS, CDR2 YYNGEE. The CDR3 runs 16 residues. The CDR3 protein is CASSALGRLNPYEQYF.

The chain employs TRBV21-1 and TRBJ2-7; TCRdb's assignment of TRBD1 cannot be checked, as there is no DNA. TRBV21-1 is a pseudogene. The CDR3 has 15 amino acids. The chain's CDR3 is CASSLKQGSSYEQYF.

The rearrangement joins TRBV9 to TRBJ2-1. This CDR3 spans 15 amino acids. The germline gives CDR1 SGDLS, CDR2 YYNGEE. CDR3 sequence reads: CASSGSSESYNEQFF. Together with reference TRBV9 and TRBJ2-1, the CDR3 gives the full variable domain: DSGVTQTPKHLITATGQRVTLRCSPRSGDLSVYWYQQSLDQGLQFLIQYYNGEERAKGNILERFSAQQFPDLHSELNLSSLELGDSALYFCASSGSSESYNEQFFGPGTRLTVL.

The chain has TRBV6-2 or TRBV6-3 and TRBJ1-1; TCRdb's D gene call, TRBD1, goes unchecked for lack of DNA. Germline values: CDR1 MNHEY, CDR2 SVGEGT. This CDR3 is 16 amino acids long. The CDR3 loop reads CASSYSPGSGFTEAFF.

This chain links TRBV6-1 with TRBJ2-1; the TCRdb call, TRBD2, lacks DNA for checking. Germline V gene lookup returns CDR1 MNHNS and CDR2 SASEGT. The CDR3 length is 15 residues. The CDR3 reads CASSESSGTTNEQFF.

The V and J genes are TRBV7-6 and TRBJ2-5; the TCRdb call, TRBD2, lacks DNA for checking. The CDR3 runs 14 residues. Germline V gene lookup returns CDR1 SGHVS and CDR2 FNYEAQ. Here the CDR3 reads CASSSGGLQETQYF. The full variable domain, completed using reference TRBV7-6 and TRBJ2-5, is GAGVSQSPRYKVTKRGQDVALRCDPISGHVSLYWYRQALGQGPEFLTYFNYEAQQDKSGLPNDRFSAERPEGSISTLTIQRTEQRDSAMYRCASSSGGLQETQYFGPGTRLLVL.

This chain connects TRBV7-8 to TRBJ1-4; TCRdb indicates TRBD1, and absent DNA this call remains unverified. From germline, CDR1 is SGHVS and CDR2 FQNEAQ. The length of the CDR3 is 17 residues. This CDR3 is CASSPTGRGPPNEKLFF.

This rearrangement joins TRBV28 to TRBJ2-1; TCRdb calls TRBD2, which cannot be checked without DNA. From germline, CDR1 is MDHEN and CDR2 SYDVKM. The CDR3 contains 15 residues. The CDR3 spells CASRSLLAGEIEQFF.

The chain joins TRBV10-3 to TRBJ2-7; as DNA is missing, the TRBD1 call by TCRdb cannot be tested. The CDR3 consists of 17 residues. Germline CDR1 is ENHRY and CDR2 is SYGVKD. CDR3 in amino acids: CAVSPTTGAKSSYEQYF.

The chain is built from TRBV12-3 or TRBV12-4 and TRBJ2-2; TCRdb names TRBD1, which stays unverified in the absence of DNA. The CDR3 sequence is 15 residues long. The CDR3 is CASSSSGAGAGELFF.

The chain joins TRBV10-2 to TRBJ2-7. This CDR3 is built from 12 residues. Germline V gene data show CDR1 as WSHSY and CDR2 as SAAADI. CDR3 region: CASSEYASEQYF.

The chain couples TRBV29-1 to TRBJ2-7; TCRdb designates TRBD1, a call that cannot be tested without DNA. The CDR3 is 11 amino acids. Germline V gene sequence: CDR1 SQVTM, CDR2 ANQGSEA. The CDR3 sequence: CSTTWGVEQYF.

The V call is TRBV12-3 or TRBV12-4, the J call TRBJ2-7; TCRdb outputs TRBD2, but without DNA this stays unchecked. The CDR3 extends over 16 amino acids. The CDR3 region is CASSFDGAGVSYEQYF.

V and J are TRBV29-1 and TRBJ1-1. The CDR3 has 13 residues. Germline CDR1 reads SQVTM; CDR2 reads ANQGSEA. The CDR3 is CSVDYQLNTEAFF.

Here the CDR3 reads CASSLSGGSNEKLFF. The rearrangement links TRBV12-3 or TRBV12-4 to TRBJ1-4; TCRdb's assignment of TRBD1 cannot be checked, as there is no DNA. CDR3 size: 15 residues.

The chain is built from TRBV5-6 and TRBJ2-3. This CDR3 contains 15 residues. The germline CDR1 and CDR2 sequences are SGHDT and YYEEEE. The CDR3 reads CASSLDGASTDTQYF.